Listed below are T cell receptor beta chains from one sample, sequenced in a study of T cell responses to AZD1222 COVID-19 vaccine. The assay was immunoSEQ multiplex PCR, and TCRdb's table has in-frame clones only and misses some. The sample includes about 100,000 clones, more than 70% of them seen just once. Sequencing used peripheral blood, obtained on day 0 of MenACWY control vaccination. The receptors shown here come from an adult in good health. The CDR3 runs from the conserved cysteine through the conserved F or W. The order of the fields is V gene, clone size, J gene, D gene, CDR3 protein, CDR3 DNA. D genes are given only for firm matches. Part of the rows lack a size; the others show once, few, many or a class for expanded clones.

TRBV11-2	NA	TRBJ1-4	TRBD1	CASSLGDRGWEKLFF	TGTGCCAGCAGCTTAGGGGACAGGGGCTGGGAAAAACTGTTTTTT
TRBV6-1	NA	TRBJ1-5	NA	CASSEGGLSNQPQHF	TGTGCCAGCAGTGAAGGGGGCCTTAGCAATCAGCCCCAGCATTTT
TRBV3-1/TRBV3-2	NA	TRBJ1-6	NA	CASSQAISNSPLHF	TGTGCCAGCAGCCAAGCGATCAGTAATTCACCCCTCCACTTT
TRBV5-1	NA	TRBJ2-1	TRBD1	CASSLDRGTYNEQFF	TGCGCCAGCAGCTTGGACAGGGGCACCTACAATGAGCAGTTCTTC
TRBV18	NA	TRBJ1-5	NA	CASSAINNQPQHF	TGTGCCAGCTCCGCCATCAATAATCAGCCCCAGCATTTT
TRBV25-1	NA	TRBJ2-7	NA	CASSEYGAGARSYEQYF	TGTGCCAGCAGTGAATATGGGGCGGGGGCGAGGTCCTACGAGCAGTACTTC
TRBV7-3	NA	TRBJ2-5	NA	CASSLERLETQYF	TGTGCCAGCAGCTTAGAAAGGTTGGAGACCCAGTACTTC
TRBV7-2	NA	TRBJ1-2	TRBD1	CASSPGTEMFYGYTF	TGTGCCAGCAGCCCCGGGACAGAAATGTTCTATGGCTACACCTTC
TRBV18	once	TRBJ1-1	NA	CASSPSRGNTEAFF	TGTGCCAGCTCACCGTCTAGGGGGAACACTGAAGCTTTCTTT
TRBV18	NA	TRBJ2-3	TRBD2	CASSPQSLAGGTDTQYF	TGTGCCAGCTCACCACAATCTCTAGCGGGAGGGACAGATACGCAGTATTTT
TRBV2	NA	TRBJ1-3	TRBD1	CASSEQGQGFGNTIYF	TGTGCCAGCAGTGAACAGGGACAGGGGTTCGGAAACACCATATATTTT
TRBV14	NA	TRBJ2-1	NA	CASSQDMGIARREQFF	TGTGCCAGCAGCCAAGATATGGGGATAGCGCGGAGGGAGCAGTTCTTC
TRBV5-1	once	TRBJ1-4	TRBD1	CASSLGTGANEKLFF	TGCGCCAGCAGCTTGGGGACAGGGGCTAATGAAAAACTGTTTTTT
TRBV11-3	NA	TRBJ2-2	NA	CASSLPPGVGSAGELFF	TGTGCCAGCAGCTTACCGCCCGGGGTTGGATCGGCCGGGGAGCTGTTTTTT
TRBV7-2	NA	TRBJ1-4	TRBD1	CASSSGQPNEKLFF	TGTGCCAGCAGCTCGGGACAGCCTAATGAAAAACTGTTTTTT
TRBV19	NA	TRBJ1-5	NA	CASSMGDSGQPQHF	TGTGCCAGTAGTATGGGGGACTCGGGACAGCCCCAGCATTTT
TRBV7-9	NA	TRBJ1-2	NA	CASSLPRHLIYGYTF	TGTGCCAGCAGCCTCCCTAGACACCTAATCTATGGCTACACCTTC
TRBV29-1	NA	TRBJ1-1	NA	CSVAQGSINTEAFF	TGCAGCGTTGCACAGGGAAGCATCAACACTGAAGCTTTCTTT
TRBV30	NA	TRBJ2-1	NA	CAWSPQGNEQFF	TGTGCCTGGAGTCCACAGGGAAATGAGCAGTTCTTC
TRBV5-6	NA	TRBJ1-4	NA	CASSFIATNEKLFF	TGTGCCAGCAGCTTTATTGCAACTAATGAAAAACTGTTTTTT
TRBV6-5	once	TRBJ1-4	NA	CASSYPTGELFF	TGTGCCAGCAGTTACCCTACTGGGGAACTGTTTTTT
TRBV4-3	NA	TRBJ1-6	NA	CASSPGGTEINSPLHF	TGCGCCAGCAGCCCTGGAGGGACGGAAATTAATTCACCCCTCCACTTT
TRBV27	once	TRBJ2-3	TRBD1	CASSLWWTGSTDTQYF	TGTGCCAGCAGTTTATGGTGGACAGGGAGCACAGATACGCAGTATTTT
TRBV30	NA	TRBJ1-1	NA	CACSSGTSKAAFF	TGTGCCTGCTCGTCGGGGACATCTAAGGCAGCTTTCTTT
TRBV10-3	NA	TRBJ1-5	NA	CATKSDPSQPQHF	TGTGCCACGAAATCAGATCCGAGCCAGCCCCAGCATTTT
TRBV28	few	TRBJ2-5	NA	CASREAVQETQYF	TGTGCCAGCAGGGAAGCCGTTCAAGAGACCCAGTACTTC
TRBV2	NA	TRBJ1-6	NA	CASIIQGNSPLHF	TGTGCCAGCATAATACAGGGAAATTCACCCCTCCACTTT
TRBV29-1	once	TRBJ2-2	TRBD1	CSVRTGSLNTGELFF	TGCAGCGTCAGGACAGGGTCCCTGAACACCGGGGAGCTGTTTTTT
TRBV28	NA	TRBJ1-5	NA	CASSSPTVPYNQPQHF	TGTGCCAGCAGTTCGCCGACGGTTCCCTACAATCAGCCCCAGCATTTT